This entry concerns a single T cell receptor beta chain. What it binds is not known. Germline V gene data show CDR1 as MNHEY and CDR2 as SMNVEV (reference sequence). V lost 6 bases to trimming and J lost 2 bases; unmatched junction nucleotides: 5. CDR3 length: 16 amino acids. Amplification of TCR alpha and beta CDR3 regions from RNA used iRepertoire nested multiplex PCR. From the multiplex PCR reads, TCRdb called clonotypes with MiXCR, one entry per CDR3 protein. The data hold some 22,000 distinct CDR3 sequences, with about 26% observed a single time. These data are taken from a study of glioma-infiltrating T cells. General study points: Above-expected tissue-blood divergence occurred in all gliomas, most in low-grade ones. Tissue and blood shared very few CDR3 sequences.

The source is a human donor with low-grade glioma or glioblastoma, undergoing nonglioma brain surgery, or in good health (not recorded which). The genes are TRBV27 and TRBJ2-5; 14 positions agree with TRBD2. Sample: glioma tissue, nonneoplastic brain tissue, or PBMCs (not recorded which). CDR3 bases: TGTGCCAGCAGAAGACTAGCGGGGGGGACTCAAGAGACCCAGTACTTC. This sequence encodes CASRRLAGGTQETQYF.